This T cell receptor beta chain was identified during a study of PD-1 blockade in classical Hodgkin lymphoma. Study-level points and caveats: Complete responders started with a diversity level that resembled newly diagnosed patients at baseline.

Profiled with immunoSEQ multiplex PCR; TCRdb holds only in-frame clones, not every one. The sample lists about 28,000 clones; roughly 78% were seen once. Time point specified: cycle 4 day 1 (C4D1), after more than five weeks of nivolumab. Relapses following autologous stem cell transplantation were seen in all patients, with brentuximab vedotin exposure varying. The junction had 10 bases not matched to a gene; V was cut back by 6 bases and J by 8 bases. Looked up from germline, CDR1 is MNHNS and CDR2 is SASEGT. This CDR3 contains 15 residues. Worth noting for this clone: What it binds is not known.

The sequences come from peripheral blood mononuclear cells (PBMCs), collected before the fourth cycle of nivolumab. V is TRBV6-1 and J is TRBJ2-1; 10 positions agree with TRBD1. The source is a human donor with classical Hodgkin lymphoma. Here the CDR3 reads CASRNSRDRGYEQFF. Written as DNA, the CDR3 is TGTGCCAGCAGGAACTCCCGGGACAGGGGTTATGAGCAGTTCTTC.